Shown below are 18 T cell receptor beta chains from a single sample sequenced in a study of glioma-infiltrating T cells. Using RNA template, CDR3s of TCR alpha and beta were amplified with iRepertoire arm-PCR. TCRdb called the multiplex PCR reads again in MiXCR, with one record for every CDR3 protein. The repertoire holds 95,000 to 150,000 distinct CDR3 sequences, around 23% seen once, with around 15% in the top ten. The source material was glioma tissue, nonneoplastic brain tissue, or PBMCs (not recorded which). These receptors all come from a human donor with low-grade glioma or glioblastoma, undergoing nonglioma brain surgery, or in good health (not recorded which).

This clonotype appeared a single time. The rearrangement links TRBV6-1 to TRBJ2-3, with D maybe TRBD1 (5 bases). Trimming removed 9 bases at V and 2 bases at J, with 21 bases between. Germline values: CDR1 MNHNS, CDR2 SASEGT. This CDR3 has 16 residues. The CDR3 is CARSSSVGRATDTQYF. CDR3 bases: TGTGCCAGGAGTTCCTCCGTGGGCAGGGCCACAGATACGCAGTATTTT.

This clonotype was seen ten or more times. The chain recombines TRBV7-8 with TRBJ2-3; maybe TRBD2 (5 bases). V was pared by 3 bases and J by 4 bases, with 17 bases between. The CDR3 has 16 amino acids. Germline-derived CDR1 and CDR2 are SGHVS and FQNEAQ. In DNA form, the CDR3 reads TGTGCCAGCAGCTTGCGATCAGCAACAGCGGCAGATACGCAGTATTTT. Translation gives CASSLRSATAADTQYF.

Comments on this clonotype: One end of the junction fails to match germline, which may point to a read error. The chain combines TRBV28 with TRBJ1-1, with a possible D match to TRBD1 (5 bases). This CDR3 spans 15 amino acids. The germline CDR1 and CDR2 sequences are MDHEN and SYDVKM. The chain's CDR3 is CASSLSIGQNTEAFF. The CDR3 region has the DNA TGCGCCAGCAGTTTGTCAATCGGACAGAACACTGAAGCTTTCTTT.

For this clonotype: Being one base from a much bigger clone, this may be a read error. The gene calls are TRBV4-2 and TRBJ1-1; D perhaps matches TRBD1 (5 bases). The CDR3 has 14 residues. V was shortened by 2 bases and J by 7 bases, with 14 bases between the two germline ends. Germline V lookup: CDR1 LGHNA, CDR2 YNFKEQ. The CDR3 sequence is CASSQPMWGSEAFF. The CDR3 region has the DNA TGTGCCAGCAGCCAACCGATGTGGGGCAGTGAAGCTTTCTTT.

The sample holds many counts of this clonotype. The rearrangement joins TRBV27 to TRBJ2-2; TRBD2 aligns across 10 bases. The CDR3 length is 16 residues. Losses at the gene ends were 5 bases for V and 2 bases for J; bases not matched to a gene: 5. Germline values: CDR1 MNHEY, CDR2 SMNVEV (reference sequence). CDR3 nucleotides: TGTGCCAGCAGTGGGGGACTAGCGTACAACACCGGGGAGCTGTTTTTT. Its protein product is CASSGGLAYNTGELFF.

In this sample, this clonotype turned up once. A read error may explain this, as a much larger clone is one base away. J is TRBJ1-1 and V is TRBV2; D gene ambiguous. Germline V gene data show CDR1 as SNHLY and CDR2 as FYNNEI. This CDR3 comprises 15 residues. V lost 8 bases to trimming and J lost 1 base, with 17 bases between them. CDR3 protein: CASHGLKATNTEAFF. For the CDR3, the DNA is TGTGCCAGCCATGGTCTAAAGGCTACGAACACTGAAGCTTTCTTT.

Notes on this clonotype: Possible read error: a much larger clone is one base away. The conserved phenylalanine or tryptophan is not found at the CDR3 terminus, so this likely reflects a read error. The CDR3 protein is CASSEGVGVTYEQYL. The CDR3 DNA reads as TGTGCCAGCAGTGAAGGAGTAGGGGTTACCTACGAGCAGTACCTC. The chain joins TRBV6-1 to TRBJ2-7; TRBD1 might be the D (5 bases). The CDR3 runs to 15 residues. Germline CDR1 MNHNS, CDR2 SASEGT. Trimming pared 1 base from V and 2 bases from J, leaving 12 bases between.

As concerns this clonotype: This may be a read error, as it is one base from a much larger clone. The conserved closing phenylalanine or tryptophan is absent in this CDR3, likely reflecting a read error. CDR3 in DNA: TGCGCCAGCAGCTTGGACGGATACTACGAGCAGTACCTC. Amino acids: CASSLDGYYEQYL. The chain employs TRBV5-1 and TRBJ2-7; D gene uncertain. Looked up from germline, CDR1 is SGHRS and CDR2 is YFSETQ. V lost 0 bases and J 3 bases, leaving 7 bases between the germline ends. The CDR3 totals 13 residues.

This clonotype was seen a handful of times. The V call is TRBV5-1, the J call TRBJ2-3; D might be TRBD2 (5 bases). Germline V lookup: CDR1 SGHRS, CDR2 YFSETQ. The CDR3 has 16 residues. V lost 2 bases and J lost 2, with 15 bases in between. Here the CDR3 DNA reads TGCGCCAGCAGCTTTTTACGGGGAGATGACACAGATACGCAGTATTTT. This gives the protein CASSFLRGDDTDTQYF.

The table lists this clonotype with many counts. This chain joins TRBV7-2 and TRBJ2-3; D remains ambiguous. Germline-derived CDR1 and CDR2 are SGHTA and FQGNSA. Trimming shortened V by 2 bases and J by 4 bases, and 10 bases separated the two germline ends. CDR3 length: 14 residues. The CDR3 reads CASSLSQRPDTQYF. As DNA, the CDR3 is TGTGCCAGCAGCTTATCTCAGCGTCCAGATACGCAGTATTTT.

This clonotype was counted a few times. CDR3 DNA: TGTGCCTGGAGTGTACACGGCAGCAGAGAGACCCAGTACTTC. Protein product: CAWSVHGSRETQYF. The chain is built from TRBV30 and TRBJ2-5; D call uncertain. Trimming left V 0 bases short and J 4 bases short, with 12 bases between. CDR1 and CDR2 (germline): GTSNPN, SVGIG (reference sequence). The CDR3 contains 14 residues.

The genes are TRBV19 and TRBJ2-2; D is perhaps TRBD1 or TRBD2 (5 bases each). Germline V gene sequence: CDR1 LNHDA, CDR2 SQIVND (reference sequence). The length of the CDR3 is 15 residues. V dropped 1 base and J dropped 4 bases, with 10 bases sitting between them. CDR3 in DNA: TGTGCCAGTAGTATAGTAAGGGACCTCACCGGGGAGCTGTTTTTT. Translated, it gives CASSIVRDLTGELFF.

Ten or more counts support this clonotype. The DNA of the CDR3 is TGTGCCAGCAGTGGGACAGGGATACGCACAGATACGCAGTATTTT. Protein sequence: CASSGTGIRTDTQYF. The V call is TRBV6-4, the J call TRBJ2-3; 8 bases agree with TRBD1. This CDR3 region has 15 residues. The J segment lost 1 base and the V segment lost 4 bases, leaving 4 bases of the junction unmatched. Germline V lookup: CDR1 MRHNA, CDR2 SNTAGT.

This clonotype was recorded many times. V is TRBV2 and J is TRBJ2-1; 8 bases agree with TRBD2. Germline V CDR1 and CDR2: SNHLY, FYNNEI. This CDR3 has 14 amino acids. The CDR3 DNA follows: TGTGCATCACAACCGGGACTAGTGAGTGGAGAGCAGTTCTTC. Its translation is CASQPGLVSGEQFF.

To note about this clonotype: Because the CDR3 is missing its conserved closing phenylalanine or tryptophan, this is likely a read error. V usage is TRBV6-6 and J usage is TRBJ1-3; D is uncertain. This CDR3 has 15 amino acids. The germline CDR1 and CDR2 sequences are MNHNY and SVGAGI (reference sequence). The CDR3 loop is CASSYGSGTGDTIYL. The CDR3 nucleotides read TGTGCCAGCAGTTACGGGTCAGGAACTGGAGACACCATATATCTT.

This clonotype was counted many times. The rearrangement links TRBV7-2 to TRBJ2-5; D is ambiguous. V lost 1 base and J 4 bases, leaving 7 bases between the germline ends. Germline V gives CDR1 SGHTA, CDR2 FQGNSA. The CDR3 runs to 13 residues. In DNA, the CDR3 is TGTGCCAGCAGCTTAGTGTGGGGAGAGACCCAGTACTTC. It specifies CASSLVWGETQYF. The entire variable domain, with the rest obtained from reference TRBV7-2 and TRBJ2-5, is as follows: GAGVSQSPSNKVTEKGKDVELRCDPISGHTALYWYRQSLGQGLEFLIYFQGNSAPDKSGLPSDRFSAERTGGSVSTLTIQRTQQEDSAVYLCASSLVWGETQYFGPGTRLLVL.

V is TRBV27 and J is TRBJ2-7; 7 bases line up with TRBD2. Trimming at V came to 6 bases and at J to 2 bases, leaving 16 bases not matched to a gene. From germline, CDR1 is MNHEY and CDR2 SMNVEV (reference sequence). The CDR3 sequence is 17 residues long. The CDR3: CASSLYGGRAGAYEQYF. CDR3 DNA: TGTGCCAGCAGCCTCTACGGTGGGAGGGCCGGAGCCTACGAGCAGTACTTC.

This clonotype was observed at least ten times. The chain is built from TRBV6-1 and TRBJ1-1; D gene ambiguous. The CDR3 is 13 residues long. Germline CDR1 reads MNHNS; CDR2 reads SASEGT. The V end was cut by 8 bases, the J end by 3 bases, with 13 bases between. The CDR3 reads CASAIQYDTEAFF. The DNA of the CDR3 is TGTGCCAGCGCTATCCAATACGACACTGAAGCTTTCTTT.